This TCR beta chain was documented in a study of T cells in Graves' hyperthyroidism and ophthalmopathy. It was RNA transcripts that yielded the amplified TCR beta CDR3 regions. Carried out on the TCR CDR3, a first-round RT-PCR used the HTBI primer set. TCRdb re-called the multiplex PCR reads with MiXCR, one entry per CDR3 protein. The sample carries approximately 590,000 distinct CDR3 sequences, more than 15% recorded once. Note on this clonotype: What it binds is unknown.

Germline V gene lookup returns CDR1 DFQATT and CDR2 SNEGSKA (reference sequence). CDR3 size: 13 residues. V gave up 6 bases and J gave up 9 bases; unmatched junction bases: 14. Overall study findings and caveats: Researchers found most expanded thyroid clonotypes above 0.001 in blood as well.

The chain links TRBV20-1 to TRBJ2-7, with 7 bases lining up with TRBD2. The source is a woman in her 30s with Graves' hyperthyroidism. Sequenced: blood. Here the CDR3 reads CSARETTSAGQYF. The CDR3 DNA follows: TGCAGTGCCAGGGAGACTACTAGCGCAGGGCAGTACTTC.